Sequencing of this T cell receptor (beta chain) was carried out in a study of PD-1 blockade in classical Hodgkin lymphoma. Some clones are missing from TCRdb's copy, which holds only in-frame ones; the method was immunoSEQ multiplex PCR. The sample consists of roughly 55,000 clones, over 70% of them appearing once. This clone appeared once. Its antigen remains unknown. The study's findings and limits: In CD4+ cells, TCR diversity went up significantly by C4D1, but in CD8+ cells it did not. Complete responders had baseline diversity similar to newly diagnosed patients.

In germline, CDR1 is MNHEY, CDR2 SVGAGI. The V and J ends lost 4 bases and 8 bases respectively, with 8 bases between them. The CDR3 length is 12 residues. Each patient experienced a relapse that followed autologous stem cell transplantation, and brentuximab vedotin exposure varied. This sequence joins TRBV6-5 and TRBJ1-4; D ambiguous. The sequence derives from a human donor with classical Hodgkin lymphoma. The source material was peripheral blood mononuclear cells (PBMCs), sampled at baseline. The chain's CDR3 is CASSSSLEKLFF. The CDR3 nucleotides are TGTGCCAGCAGTTCCTCCCTAGAAAAACTGTTTTTT.